The present T cell receptor beta chain was sequenced within a study of shared clonotypes between healthy human individuals. Study results and limitations: Among non-shared clonotypes, generation probabilities were lower than among those shared by all four donors. Limitation of the genetic and exposure-history diversity represented came from the few donors. Specimens sampled were limited to blood, with tissue repertoires likely differing. Read depth was anticipated to influence clonotype sharing among donors.

CD8 cells classed as naive were CD45RO-negative and positively selected for CCR7, excluding terminally differentiated effector memory CD45RA+ cells. A remark on this clone: Its antigen is not known.

Only in-frame clones appear in the TCRdb table, and some are missing; sequencing was by immunoSEQ multiplex PCR. Seen here are nearly 2 million clones, approximately 94% observed once, and the top ten hold roughly 1%. This CDR3 region has 15 residues. Germline V gene sequence: CDR1 SEHNR, CDR2 FQNEAQ (reference sequence). V lost 1 base to trimming and J lost 2 bases, with 12 bases between them. This chain uses TRBV7-9 with TRBJ2-7; possible D gene TRBD1, 5 bases. Material for sequencing was naive CD8+ T cells sorted from blood. The TCR originated in a man aged 18 to 30 in good health. Here the CDR3 reads CASSLVLDRAYEQYF. As DNA, the CDR3 is TGTGCCAGCAGCTTAGTCTTAGACAGAGCCTACGAGCAGTACTTC.